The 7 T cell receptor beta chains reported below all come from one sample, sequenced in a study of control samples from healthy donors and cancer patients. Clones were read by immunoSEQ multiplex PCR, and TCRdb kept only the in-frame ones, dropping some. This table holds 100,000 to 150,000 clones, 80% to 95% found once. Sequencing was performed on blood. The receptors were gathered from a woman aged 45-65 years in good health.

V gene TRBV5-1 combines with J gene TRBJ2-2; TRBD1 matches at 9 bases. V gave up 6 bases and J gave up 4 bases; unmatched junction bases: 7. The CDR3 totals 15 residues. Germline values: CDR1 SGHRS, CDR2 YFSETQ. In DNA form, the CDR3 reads TGCGCCAGCAAATGGGACAGGGAGGTCACCGGGGAGCTGTTTTTT. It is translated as CASKWDREVTGELFF.

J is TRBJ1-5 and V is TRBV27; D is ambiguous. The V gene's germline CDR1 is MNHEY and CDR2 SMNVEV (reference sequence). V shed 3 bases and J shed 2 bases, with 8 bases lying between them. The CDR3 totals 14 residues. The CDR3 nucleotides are TGTGCCAGCAGTTTTGGAAGGGGCAATCAGCCCCAGCATTTT. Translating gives CASSFGRGNQPQHF.

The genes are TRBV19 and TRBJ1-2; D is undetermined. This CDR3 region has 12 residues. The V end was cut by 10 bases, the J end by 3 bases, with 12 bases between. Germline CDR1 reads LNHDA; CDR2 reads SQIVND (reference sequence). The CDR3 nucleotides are TGTGCCAATGCTCCGGATTACTATGGCTACACCTTC. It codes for CANAPDYYGYTF.

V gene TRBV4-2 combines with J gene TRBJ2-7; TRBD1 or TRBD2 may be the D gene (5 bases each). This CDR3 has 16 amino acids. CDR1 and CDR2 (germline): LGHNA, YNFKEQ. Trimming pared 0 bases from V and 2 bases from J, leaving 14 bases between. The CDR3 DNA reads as TGTGCCAGCAGCCAAGAGTGGGGAGAGGGGCCCTACGAGCAGTACTTC. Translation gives CASSQEWGEGPYEQYF.

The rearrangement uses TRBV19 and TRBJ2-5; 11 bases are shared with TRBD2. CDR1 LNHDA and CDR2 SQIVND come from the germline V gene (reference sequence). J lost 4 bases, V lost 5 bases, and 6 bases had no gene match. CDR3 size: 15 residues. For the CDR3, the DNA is TGTGCCAGTAGTGCCTCCGGGACTAGCGGAGAGACCCAGTACTTC. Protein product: CASSASGTSGETQYF.

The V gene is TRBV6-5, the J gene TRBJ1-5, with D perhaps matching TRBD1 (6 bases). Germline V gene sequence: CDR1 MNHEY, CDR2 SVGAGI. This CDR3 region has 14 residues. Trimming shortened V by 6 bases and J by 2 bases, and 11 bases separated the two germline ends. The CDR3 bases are TGTGCCAGCAGCACACAGGGAGGCAATCAGCCCCAGCATTTT. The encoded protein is CASSTQGGNQPQHF.

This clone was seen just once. The CDR3 here is CASRSRTSGRQPQHF. CDR3 in DNA: TGTGCCAGTAGGAGTCGTACAAGCGGACGACAGCCCCAGCATTTT. V is TRBV19 and J is TRBJ1-5, with D unclear. The CDR3 loop spans 15 amino acids. With 6 bases removed from V and 7 bases from J, the gap between germline ends came to 19 bases. From germline, CDR1 is LNHDA and CDR2 SQIVND (reference sequence). Drawing the rest from reference TRBV19 and TRBJ1-5, the complete variable domain is DGGITQSPKYLFRKEGQNVTLSCEQNLNHDAMYWYRQDPGQGLRLIYYSQIVNDFQKGDIAEGYSVSREKKESFPLTVTSAQKNPTAFYLCASRSRTSGRQPQHFGDGTRLSIL.